The 29 T cell receptor beta chains in this list originate from one sample, sequenced in a study of regulatory T cells in long-lasting Graves disease. Arm-PCR of CDR3 regions with iRepertoire HTBI primers generated TCR beta libraries. TCRdb redid the calling of the multiplex PCR reads with MiXCR, one entry per CDR3 protein. This sample has 520,000 or so distinct CDR3 sequences, with around 12% found just once. Described time point: newly diagnosed GD, antithyroid drugs for less than 3 months. With RNA extracted from PBMCs as input, the TCR library was made. This sample also belongs to another study, concerning T cells in Graves' hyperthyroidism and ophthalmopathy.

The sequencing here drew on peripheral blood mononuclear cells (PBMCs), taken at new diagnosis, from a patient treated with antithyroid drugs. The receptors shown here come from a woman aged 25 to 39 with Graves disease.

This chain connects TRBV25-1 to TRBJ2-1; D possibly corresponds to TRBD2 (6 bases). CDR1 MGHDK and CDR2 SYGVNS come from the germline V gene. This CDR3 has 21 residues. The V and J ends lost 2 bases and 3 bases respectively, with 29 bases between them. In DNA, the CDR3 is TGTGCCAGCAGTGAACGAGACGGGGGTCGGGTCGAAAGACCCTACTACAATGAGCAGTTCTTC. Its protein is CASSERDGGRVERPYYNEQFF.

This clonotype was counted at least ten times. The rearrangement uses TRBV7-2 and TRBJ2-7; 7 bases fit TRBD1. V gave up 4 bases and J gave up 6 bases; unmatched junction bases: 6. Germline V gene data show CDR1 as SGHTA and CDR2 as FQGNSA. This CDR3 has 13 amino acids. Here the CDR3 DNA reads TGTGCCAGCAGCTCACACGGACAGGTCGAGCAGTACTTC. Protein: CASSSHGQVEQYF.

The rearrangement joins TRBV12-3 or TRBV12-4 to TRBJ1-2; TRBD1 aligns across 11 bases. Unmatched junction bases numbered 6, after V lost 5 bases and J lost 4 bases. This CDR3 comprises 15 residues. In nucleotides, the CDR3 is TGTGCCAGCAGTCCCCTGGGACAGGGGGTCTATGGCTACACCTTC. It specifies CASSPLGQGVYGYTF.

This clonotype occurred a few times. The chain uses TRBV14 and TRBJ2-4; a weak D match, TRBD1 (7 bases). CDR1 and CDR2 from the germline V gene are SGHDN and FVKESK. Trimming took off 4 bases at V and 6 bases at J, with 22 bases between the two ends. The CDR3 has 17 residues. CDR3 DNA: TGTGCCAGCAGCCTCAGACAGGGAGGCGCTCCTGGAAACATTCAGTACTTC. It yields the protein CASSLRQGGAPGNIQYF.

This clonotype has a count of ten or more. The chain is built from TRBV3-1 and TRBJ1-1; no clear D. This CDR3 is 12 amino acids long. Trimming pared 0 bases from V and 4 bases from J, leaving 3 bases between. CDR1 is LGHDT and CDR2 is YNNKEL in the germline V gene (reference sequence). The CDR3 is CASSQEGTEAFF. CDR3 in DNA: TGTGCCAGCAGCCAAGAGGGCACTGAAGCTTTCTTT.

Ten or more counts support this clonotype. V gene TRBV7-2 combines with J gene TRBJ1-2; 10 bases match TRBD1. CDR1 SGHTA and CDR2 FQGNSA come from the germline V gene. CDR3 length: 16 amino acids. The V gene end was trimmed by 5 bases and the J gene end by 0 bases; junction bases not matched to a gene: 6. CDR3 loop: CASSLGTGEPNYGYTF. Written as DNA, the CDR3 is TGTGCCAGCAGCCTAGGGACAGGGGAACCTAACTATGGCTACACCTTC.

For the CDR3, the DNA is TGTGCCAGCAGCCATGCCGGGGGCGGAGCGGAGGATGAGCAGTTCTTC. This sequence encodes CASSHAGGGAEDEQFF. The chain recombines TRBV7-9 with TRBJ2-1; D is possibly TRBD1 or TRBD2 (6 bases each). With 5 bases removed from V and 8 bases from J, the gap between germline ends came to 22 bases. Germline V gene data show CDR1 as SEHNR and CDR2 as FQNEAQ (reference sequence). The CDR3 covers 16 residues.

The chain uses TRBV7-9 and TRBJ2-3; 7 bases are a match to TRBD2. The CDR3 covers 15 residues. After removal of 0 bases from V and 6 bases from J, the junction contained 6 bases not matched to a gene. Germline V CDR1 and CDR2: SEHNR, FQNEAQ (reference sequence). As DNA, the CDR3 is TGTGCCAGCAGCTTAGCGCCTAGCGGAGGGGATACGCAGTATTTT. Protein sequence: CASSLAPSGGDTQYF.

This clonotype was counted between two and nine times. The V call is TRBV29-1, the J call TRBJ1-4; D is unclear. Germline lookup yields CDR1 SQVTM and CDR2 ANQGSEA. The CDR3 spans 13 residues. The V end lost 7 bases, the J end lost 2 bases, and 11 bases lay between the germline ends. Written as DNA, the CDR3 is TGCAGCGGGGGATGGGGTACTAATGAAAAACTGTTTTTT. Translation gives CSGGWGTNEKLFF. The full variable domain, completed using reference TRBV29-1 and TRBJ1-4, is SAVISQKPSRDICQRGTSLTIQCQVDSQVTMMFWYRQQPGQSLTLIATANQGSEATYESGFVIDKFPISRPNLTFSTLTVSNMSPEDSSIYLCSGGWGTNEKLFFGSGTQLSVL.

This clonotype was picked up many times. This chain links TRBV7-3 with TRBJ2-1; 8 bases fit TRBD1. CDR1 and CDR2 (germline): SGHTA, FQGTGA. This CDR3 is 16 amino acids long. With V trimmed by 4 bases and J by 1 base, 6 bases remained unmatched. CDR3 nucleotide sequence: TGTGCCAGCAGCTCCCAGGGGGCGGGGTCCTACAATGAGCAGTTCTTC. Translation gives CASSSQGAGSYNEQFF.

This clonotype was seen repeatedly, ten times or more. This sequence joins TRBV20-1 and TRBJ1-2; possible D gene TRBD1, 6 bases. Germline CDR1 is DFQATT and CDR2 is SNEGSKA (reference sequence). This CDR3 comprises 13 residues. Written as DNA, the CDR3 is TGCAGCTCTAATACCGCAGGGGACGGGGGCTACACCTTC. It yields the protein CSSNTAGDGGYTF.

The genes are TRBV14 and TRBJ2-5, with D uncertain. Germline values: CDR1 SGHDN, CDR2 FVKESK. V was clipped by 1 base and J by 5 bases, with 8 bases between them. The CDR3 is 13 residues long. The CDR3 DNA follows: TGTGCCAGCAGCCAAGCGATTTCGGAGACCCAGTACTTC. This sequence encodes CASSQAISETQYF. Full variable domain (remainder filled in from reference TRBV14 and TRBJ2-5): EAGVTQFPSHSVIEKGQTVTLRCDPISGHDNLYWYRRVMGKEIKFLLHFVKESKQDESGMPNNRFLAERTGGTYSTLKVQPAELEDSGVYFCASSQAISETQYFGPGTRLLVL.

This clonotype occurred many times. The chain couples TRBV6-1 to TRBJ1-1; no firm D call. Trimming pared 5 bases from V and 2 bases from J, leaving 9 bases between. The CDR3 loop spans 13 amino acids. Germline CDR1 and CDR2: MNHNS and SASEGT. The CDR3 is CASSQERNTEAFF. The CDR3 DNA reads as TGTGCCAGCAGTCAAGAGAGAAACACTGAAGCTTTCTTT.

The sample holds many counts of this clonotype. The rearrangement joins TRBV2 to TRBJ2-7, with D tentatively TRBD2 (6 bases). The CDR3 totals 14 residues. The V end was cut by 7 bases, the J end by 0 bases, with 13 bases between. Germline assignment: CDR1 SNHLY and CDR2 FYNNEI. The CDR3 region has the DNA TGTGCCAGCATCCTCGGAGGGAGCTCCTACGAGCAGTACTTC. It encodes CASILGGSSYEQYF. The full variable domain, with the rest looked up from reference TRBV2 and TRBJ2-7, is EPEVTQTPSHQVTQMGQEVILRCVPISNHLYFYWYRQILGQKVEFLVSFYNNEISEKSEIFDDQFSVERPDGSNFTLKIRSTKLEDSAMYFCASILGGSSYEQYFGPGTRLTVT.

This clonotype occurred many times. The rearrangement joins TRBV2 to TRBJ2-7; D may be TRBD1 (6 bases). Germline V gene data show CDR1 as SNHLY and CDR2 as FYNNEI. The ends were cut back, 7 bases at V and 4 bases at J, with 14 bases in the middle. This CDR3 is built from 13 residues. CDR3 nucleotides: TGTGCCAGCAAACGGACAGCCCTATACGAGCAGTACTTC. Its translation is CASKRTALYEQYF.

This clonotype was recorded many times. This chain connects TRBV6-5 to TRBJ2-1, with D possibly matching TRBD2 (6 bases). The CDR3 contains 16 residues. From germline, CDR1 is MNHEY and CDR2 SVGAGI. Trimming left V 0 bases short and J 2 bases short, with 11 bases between. The CDR3 sequence is CASSYSGTLTYNEQFF. The CDR3 DNA sequence: TGTGCCAGCAGTTACTCCGGGACTCTGACCTACAATGAGCAGTTCTTC.

This clonotype was observed at least ten times. This chain joins TRBV7-8 and TRBJ1-2; 10 bases are shared with TRBD1. Germline CDR1 and CDR2: SGHVS and FQNEAQ. Unmatched junction bases numbered 19, after V lost 5 bases and J lost 7 bases. This CDR3 has 18 residues. This chain's CDR3 is CASSRRQGAVGLRGGYTF. CDR3 DNA sequence: TGTGCCAGCAGCCGAAGACAGGGGGCAGTAGGTTTAAGAGGTGGCTACACCTTC. Together with reference TRBV7-8 and TRBJ1-2, the CDR3 gives the full variable domain: GAGVSQSPRYKVAKRGQDVALRCDPISGHVSLFWYQQALGQGPEFLTYFQNEAQLDKSGLPSDRFFAERPEGSVSTLKIQRTQQEDSAVYLCASSRRQGAVGLRGGYTFGSGTRLTVV.

In this sample, this clonotype turned up many times. The chain uses TRBV2 and TRBJ2-7, with D tentatively TRBD2 (5 bases). Trimming removed 7 bases at V and 0 bases at J, with 13 bases between. CDR3 length equals 14 residues. Germline V lookup: CDR1 SNHLY, CDR2 FYNNEI. The CDR3: CASTSEGISYEQYF. CDR3 bases: TGTGCCAGCACCTCAGAGGGAATCTCCTACGAGCAGTACTTC. Full variable domain (outside the CDR3, taken from reference TRBV2 and TRBJ2-7): EPEVTQTPSHQVTQMGQEVILRCVPISNHLYFYWYRQILGQKVEFLVSFYNNEISEKSEIFDDQFSVERPDGSNFTLKIRSTKLEDSAMYFCASTSEGISYEQYFGPGTRLTVT.

This clonotype was counted ten times or more. The chain has TRBV4-2 and TRBJ2-1; D may be TRBD2 (5 bases). The CDR3 totals 17 residues. Germline V gene lookup returns CDR1 LGHNA and CDR2 YNFKEQ. V was pared by 4 bases and J by 6 bases, with 22 bases between. CDR3 region: CASSPGVGGSVSNEQFF. In nucleotides, the CDR3 is TGTGCCAGCAGCCCCGGGGTAGGTGGGAGCGTCTCCAATGAGCAGTTCTTC.

As to this clonotype: It is likely a read error: a sequence one base away is far more abundant. The gene calls are TRBV2 and TRBJ2-3; D is undetermined. Germline V gene sequence: CDR1 SNHLY, CDR2 FYNNEI. This CDR3 is built from 18 residues. CDR3 residues: CASSRRLTQRSTRETLYF. The CDR3 DNA reads TGTGCCAGCAGCCGACGATTGACTCAAAGAAGCACGAGAGAGACCCTGTACTTC.

This clonotype was found many times. This chain joins TRBV29-1 and TRBJ1-2; D not certain. V lost 2 bases, J lost 4 bases, and 14 bases lay in between. Germline V gives CDR1 SQVTM, CDR2 ANQGSEA. CDR3 length: 14 residues. The CDR3 nucleotides are TGCAGCGTTGAATGGTCAGGATCGCGCTATGGCTACACCTTC. Protein product: CSVEWSGSRYGYTF.

This clonotype turned up a few times. The chain employs TRBV27 and TRBJ1-1; D gene unclear. The CDR3 consists of 14 residues. V gave up 3 bases and J gave up 0 bases, with 8 bases separating them. Germline-derived CDR1 and CDR2 are MNHEY and SMNVEV (reference sequence). The CDR3 nucleotides read TGTGCCAGCAGTTTTTTGGGGATGAACACTGAAGCTTTCTTT. Translation gives CASSFLGMNTEAFF.

This clonotype was seen ten or more times. The gene calls are TRBV7-9 and TRBJ2-7; 9 positions match TRBD2. The CDR3 is made up of 15 amino acids. Germline V CDR1 and CDR2: SEHNR, FQNEAQ (reference sequence). With 3 bases clipped from V and 6 bases from J, the junction kept 9 bases outside the gene matches. CDR3 loop: CASSFVAGGALEQYF. In DNA, the CDR3 is TGTGCCAGCAGCTTCGTGGCGGGAGGGGCCCTCGAGCAGTACTTC. Supplemented by reference TRBV7-9 and TRBJ2-7, the full variable domain reads DTGVSQNPRHKITKRGQNVTFRCDPISEHNRLYWYRQTLGQGPEFLTYFQNEAQLEKSRLLSDRFSAERPKGSFSTLEIQRTEQGDSAMYLCASSFVAGGALEQYFGPGTRLTVT.

This clonotype came up a few times. This chain uses TRBV9 with TRBJ2-3, with unresolved D. The V gene lost 0 bases and the J gene lost 0 bases, with 11 bases spanning the gap. CDR3 length equals 16 residues. Germline V gives CDR1 SGDLS, CDR2 YYNGEE. Here the CDR3 reads CASSVVPGRSTDTQYF. The CDR3 DNA reads TGTGCCAGCAGCGTAGTTCCAGGACGAAGCACAGATACGCAGTATTTT. Full variable domain (rest looked up from reference TRBV9 and TRBJ2-3): DSGVTQTPKHLITATGQRVTLRCSPRSGDLSVYWYQQSLDQGLQFLIQYYNGEERAKGNILERFSAQQFPDLHSELNLSSLELGDSALYFCASSVVPGRSTDTQYFGPGTRLTVL.

This clonotype has a count of ten or more. The rearrangement joins TRBV5-1 to TRBJ2-1; 10 bases line up with TRBD2. The assigned J gene may be wrong: the sequence end matches TRBJ2-5 better. The germline V gene has CDR1 SGHRS and CDR2 YFSETQ. This CDR3 region has 16 residues. The CDR3 region is CASSGTASGREETQYF. For the CDR3, the DNA is TGCGCCAGCAGCGGCACGGCTAGCGGGAGAGAGGAGACCCAGTACTTC.

CDR3 in DNA: TGTGCCAGCAATTTCGACAGGCTCCAAGAGACCCAGTACTTC. As protein: CASNFDRLQETQYF. The rearrangement links TRBV28 to TRBJ2-5, with D perhaps TRBD1 (6 bases). The V end was cut by 7 bases, the J end by 1 base, with 13 bases between. In germline, CDR1 is MDHEN, CDR2 SYDVKM. CDR3 length: 14 amino acids. The complete variable domain, with remaining parts taken from reference TRBV28 and TRBJ2-5, reads DVKVTQSSRYLVKRTGEKVFLECVQDMDHENMFWYRQDPGLGLRLIYFSYDVKMKEKGDIPEGYSVSREKKERFSLILESASTNQTSMYLCASNFDRLQETQYFGPGTRLLVL.

This clonotype was recorded at least ten times. The CDR3 loop is CASRDSSYGYTF. The DNA for the CDR3 is TGTGCCAGCCGAGACAGCTCCTATGGCTACACCTTC. The genes are TRBV6-1 and TRBJ1-2; the D gene is possibly TRBD1 (5 bases). The V end was cut by 8 bases, the J end by 4 bases, with 11 bases between. Germline CDR1 MNHNS, CDR2 SASEGT. The CDR3 contains 12 residues.

This clonotype has a count of ten or more. V usage is TRBV11-2 and J usage is TRBJ2-7, with D hard to call. V was pared by 5 bases and J by 0 bases, with 11 bases between. Germline lookup yields CDR1 SGHAT and CDR2 FQNNGV. The CDR3 covers 14 residues. CDR3 sequence (DNA): TGTGCCAGCAGCCAACGGGCCAACTCCTACGAGCAGTACTTC. As protein: CASSQRANSYEQYF.

The chain employs TRBV19 and TRBJ1-5; 9 bases match TRBD1. V was pared by 5 bases and J by 4 bases, with 6 bases of the junction left unmatched. CDR1 is LNHDA, CDR2 SQIVND, per germline (reference sequence). The CDR3 loop spans 15 amino acids. The CDR3 loop is CASSETGTGNQPQHF. CDR3 in DNA: TGTGCCAGTAGTGAAACCGGGACAGGGAATCAGCCCCAGCATTTT.